Below, one T cell receptor beta chain is given with its context. Antigen unknown. The primer mix had 60 Vbeta and 13 Jbeta primers. Sequencing used immunoSEQ multiplex PCR; TCRdb keeps in-frame clones, though not all of them. Seen here are about 160,000 clones, around nine tenths observed once, and the top ten hold under 0.95%. These data are taken from a study of cytomegalovirus exposure and HLA in healthy donors. The overall study: Unique TCRs from HLA-typed donors, about 78 million of them, were held in an early data release. Genetic ancestry analysis placed 81% of the roughly 400 donors that were genotyped in the Caucasian-associated cluster. Study results and limitations: Accurate prediction of most subjects' HLA-A and HLA-B alleles from TCR beta sequences was reported. Some TCR beta chains (roughly 160 of them) were listed as cytomegalovirus-associated.

The CDR3 contains 16 residues. Germline V gives CDR1 MDHEN, CDR2 SYDVKM. V was cut by 6 bases and J by 9 bases, with 24 bases left in between. This sequence joins TRBV28 and TRBJ2-1, with D possibly matching TRBD2 (6 bases). Sequencing input: PBMCs. The sequence was collected from a woman aged 30 to 39 in good health and CMV-seronegative. DNA for the CDR3: TGTGCCAGCAGCAAACCTGGGACTCGGCTTTTGAGTGAGCAGTTCTTC. Amino acids: CASSKPGTRLLSEQFF.